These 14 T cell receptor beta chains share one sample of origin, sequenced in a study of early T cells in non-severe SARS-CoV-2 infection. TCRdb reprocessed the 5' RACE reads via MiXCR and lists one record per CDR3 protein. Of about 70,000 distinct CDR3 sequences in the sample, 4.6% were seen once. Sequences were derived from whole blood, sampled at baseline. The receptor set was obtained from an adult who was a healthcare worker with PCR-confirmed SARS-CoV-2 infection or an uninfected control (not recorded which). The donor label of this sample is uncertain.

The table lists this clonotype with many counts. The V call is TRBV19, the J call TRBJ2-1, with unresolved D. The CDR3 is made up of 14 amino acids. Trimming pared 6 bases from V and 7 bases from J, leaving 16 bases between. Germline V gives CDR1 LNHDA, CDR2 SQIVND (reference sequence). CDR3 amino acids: CASSGQASRNEQFF. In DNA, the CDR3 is TGTGCCAGTAGCGGGCAGGCTTCAAGAAATGAGCAGTTCTTC.

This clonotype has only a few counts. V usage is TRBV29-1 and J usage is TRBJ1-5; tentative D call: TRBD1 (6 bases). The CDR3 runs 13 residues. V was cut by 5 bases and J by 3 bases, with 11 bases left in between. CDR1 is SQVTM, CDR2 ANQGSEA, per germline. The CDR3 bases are TGCAGCGTTCGCAGGGGCTTCAATCAGCCCCAGCATTTT. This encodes CSVRRGFNQPQHF.

The CDR3 reads CASSASSPNTGELFF. In DNA, the CDR3 is TGTGCCAGCAGTGCATCCTCTCCGAACACCGGGGAGCTGTTTTTT. This chain joins TRBV2 and TRBJ2-2; no clear D gene. Between the trimmed V and J ends, which lost 4 bases and 0 bases, there was a span of 9 bases. CDR3 length equals 15 residues. Germline CDR1 reads SNHLY; CDR2 reads FYNNEI.

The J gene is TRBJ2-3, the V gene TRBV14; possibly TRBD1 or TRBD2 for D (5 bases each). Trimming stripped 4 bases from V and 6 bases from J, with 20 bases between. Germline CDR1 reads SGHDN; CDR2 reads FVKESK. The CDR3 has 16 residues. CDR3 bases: TGTGCCAGCAGCCGCGATGGCTGGGGACCAGGGGATACGCAGTATTTT. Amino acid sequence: CASSRDGWGPGDTQYF.

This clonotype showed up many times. The CDR3 DNA reads TGTGCCAGCAGCTCCCCGGCACCAGGTTCTGGGGCCAACGTCCTGACTTTC. Residues: CASSSPAPGSGANVLTF. The J gene is TRBJ2-6, the V gene TRBV7-9; D gene ambiguous. Trimming cost V 4 bases and J 1 base, with 14 bases left between them. This CDR3 has 17 amino acids. CDR1 is SEHNR and CDR2 is FQNEAQ in the germline V gene (reference sequence).

The CDR3 is CASEVQGYYYGYTF. CDR3 in DNA: TGTGCCAGCGAGGTACAGGGGTACTACTATGGCTACACCTTC. The rearrangement joins TRBV5-6 to TRBJ1-2, with 7 bases fitting TRBD1. With 7 bases clipped from V and 3 bases from J, the junction kept 9 bases outside the gene matches. The CDR3 sequence is 14 residues long. Per the germline V gene, CDR1 is SGHDT and CDR2 is YYEEEE.

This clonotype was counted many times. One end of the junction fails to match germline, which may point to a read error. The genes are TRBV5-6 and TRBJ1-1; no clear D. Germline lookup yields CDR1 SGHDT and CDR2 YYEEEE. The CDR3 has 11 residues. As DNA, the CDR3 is TGTGCCAGCAGCTTGGGGGAGGAAGTTTTCTTT. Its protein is CASSLGEEVFF.

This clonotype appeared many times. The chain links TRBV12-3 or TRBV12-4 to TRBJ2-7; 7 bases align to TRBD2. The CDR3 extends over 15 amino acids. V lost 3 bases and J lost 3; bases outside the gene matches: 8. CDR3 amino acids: CASSFSAQRGYEQYF. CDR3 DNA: TGTGCCAGCAGTTTCTCCGCCCAGCGGGGCTACGAGCAGTACTTC.

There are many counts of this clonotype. The DNA of the CDR3 is TGTGCCAGCAGTTCCCCGGGGGGTATAGCAGGCCAGTACTTC. Its translation: CASSSPGGIAGQYF. J is TRBJ2-7 and V is TRBV12-3 or TRBV12-4; TRBD2 aligns across 7 bases. The trim removed 4 bases at V and 10 bases at J, leaving 13 bases unmatched. CDR3 length: 14 residues.

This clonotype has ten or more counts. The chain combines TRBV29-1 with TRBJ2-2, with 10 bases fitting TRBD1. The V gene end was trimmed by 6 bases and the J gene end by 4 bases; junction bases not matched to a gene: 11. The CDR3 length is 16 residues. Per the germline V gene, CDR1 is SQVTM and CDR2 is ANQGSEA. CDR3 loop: CSVTKTGGASTGELFF. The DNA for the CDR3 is TGCAGCGTAACTAAGACAGGGGGCGCGTCCACCGGGGAGCTGTTTTTT.

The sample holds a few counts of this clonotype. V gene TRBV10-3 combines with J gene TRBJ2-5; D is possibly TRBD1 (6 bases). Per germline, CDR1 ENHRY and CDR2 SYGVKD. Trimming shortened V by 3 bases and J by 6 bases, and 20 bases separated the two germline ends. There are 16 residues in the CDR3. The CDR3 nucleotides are TGTGCCATCAGTGATTATCTCGTTGAACAGGGCCAGACCCAGTACTTC. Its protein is CAISDYLVEQGQTQYF.

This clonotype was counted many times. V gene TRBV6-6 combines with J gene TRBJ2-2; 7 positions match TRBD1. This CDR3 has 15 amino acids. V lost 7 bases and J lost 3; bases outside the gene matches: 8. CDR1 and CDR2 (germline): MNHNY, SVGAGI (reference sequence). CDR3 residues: CASKGAAGDTGELFF. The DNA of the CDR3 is TGTGCCAGCAAGGGGGCGGCTGGCGACACCGGGGAGCTGTTTTTT.

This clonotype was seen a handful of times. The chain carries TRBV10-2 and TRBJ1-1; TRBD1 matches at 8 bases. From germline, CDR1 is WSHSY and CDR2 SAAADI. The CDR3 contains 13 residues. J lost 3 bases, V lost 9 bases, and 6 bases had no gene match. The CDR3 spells CARRDRLDTEAFF. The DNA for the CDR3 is TGCGCCAGAAGGGACAGGTTGGACACTGAAGCTTTCTTT.

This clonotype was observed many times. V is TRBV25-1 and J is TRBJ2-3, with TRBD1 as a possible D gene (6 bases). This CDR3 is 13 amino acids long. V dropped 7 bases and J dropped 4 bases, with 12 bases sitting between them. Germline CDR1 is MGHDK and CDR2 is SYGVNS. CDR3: CASTLGGPDTQYF. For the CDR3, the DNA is TGTGCCAGCACGTTAGGGGGACCAGATACGCAGTATTTT.